This T cell receptor beta chain derives from a study of T cell responses to AZD1222 COVID-19 vaccine. Comments on this clone: As yet, its antigen is unknown.

Assay used: immunoSEQ multiplex PCR; TCRdb lists only in-frame clones, some missing. Of approximately 89,000 clones listed, around nine tenths are singletons. General study results and limits: The span of vaccine-associated CD4 TCRs extended across spike, with dominance at 160-218 and 743-854. Baseline seropositivity characterized only 5 or 6 AZD1222 recipients. None of the repertoires were sampled until the peak T cell response had passed. A mostly white British donor set with more females was recruited, and clonal diversity was possibly underestimated.

The clonotype was recovered from an adult in good health. The sample consisted of peripheral blood, taken on day 0 of MenACWY control vaccination.

As DNA, the CDR3 is TGTGCCAGCAGTGCGGGAGGGAACACCGGGGAGCTGTTTTTT. This translates into CASSAGGNTGELFF. The rearrangement uses TRBV6-4 and TRBJ2-2; 7 nucleotides line up with TRBD2. Germline loops: CDR1 MRHNA, CDR2 SNTAGT. This CDR3 is 14 amino acids long. V was clipped by 4 bases and J by 1 base; unmatched bases: 0.